Shown below are 2 T cell receptor beta chains from a single sample sequenced in a study of cytomegalovirus exposure and HLA in healthy donors. The PCR made use of 60 Vbeta and 13 Jbeta primers. Using immunoSEQ multiplex PCR, the repertoire was profiled, and TCRdb retains in-frame clones only, with some absent. The data hold about 130,000 clones, with 74% observed a single time. Sequencing was done on a sample of PBMCs. Receptor source: a man between 18 and 29 years old in good health and CMV-seropositive.

This clone occurred a few times. CDR3: CASSDPSGGAVLTDTQYF. The CDR3 DNA reads as TGTGCCAGCAGTGACCCTAGCGGGGGGGCGGTTCTCACAGATACGCAGTATTTT. The V gene is TRBV2, the J gene TRBJ2-3; 12 positions match TRBD2. Germline CDR1 reads SNHLY; CDR2 reads FYNNEI. The CDR3 is 18 amino acids. The V gene end was trimmed by 3 bases and the J gene end by 2 bases; junction bases not matched to a gene: 9.

This clone was seen a handful of times. The chain links TRBV29-1 to TRBJ2-7; no firm D call. This CDR3 is 14 amino acids long. Germline CDR1 reads SQVTM; CDR2 reads ANQGSEA. V shed 4 bases and J shed 2 bases, with 15 bases lying between them. CDR3 protein: CSVVPSTSPYEQYF. The CDR3 bases are TGCAGCGTTGTGCCCTCAACAAGTCCCTACGAGCAGTACTTC.